This T cell receptor beta chain is drawn from a study of blood T cell repertoires in COVID-19. About the research overall: Acute and convalescent COVID-19 specimens originated in the United States, Italy and Spain.

Unmatched junction bases numbered 4, after V lost 6 bases and J lost 2 bases. This CDR3 spans 15 amino acids. Looked up from germline, CDR1 is MNHEY and CDR2 is SMNVEV (reference sequence). Authors' processing steps: Reference gene primer amplification gave estimated nucleated cell counts. Repertoires were generated with immunoSEQ multiplex PCR, while TCRdb's copy carries only in-frame clones and drops some. V, J and clone size reflect that table, while D and trimming were determined from the DNA. Of 59,000 or so clones detected, around 81% appear once; the ten largest clones hold approximately 30%. What was sequenced was peripheral blood. The receptor was derived from an elderly woman with active or convalescent COVID-19. The gene calls are TRBV27 and TRBJ2-3; the match to TRBD2 covers 11 bases. The CDR3 loop is CASRPSGGYTDTQYF. CDR3 DNA sequence: TGTGCCAGCAGACCTAGCGGGGGGTACACAGATACGCAGTATTTT.